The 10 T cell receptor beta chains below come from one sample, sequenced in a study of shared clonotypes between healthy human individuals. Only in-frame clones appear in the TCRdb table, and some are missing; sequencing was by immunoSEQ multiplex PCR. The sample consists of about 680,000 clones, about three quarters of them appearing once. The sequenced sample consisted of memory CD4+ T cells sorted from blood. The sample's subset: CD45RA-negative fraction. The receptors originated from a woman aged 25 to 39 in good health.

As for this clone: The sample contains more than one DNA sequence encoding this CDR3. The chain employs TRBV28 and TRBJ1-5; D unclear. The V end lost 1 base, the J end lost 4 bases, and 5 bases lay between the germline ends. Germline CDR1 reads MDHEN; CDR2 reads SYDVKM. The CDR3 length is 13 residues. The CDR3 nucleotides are TGTGCCAGCAGTTTATATGCAAATCAGCCCCAGCATTTT. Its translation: CASSLYANQPQHF.

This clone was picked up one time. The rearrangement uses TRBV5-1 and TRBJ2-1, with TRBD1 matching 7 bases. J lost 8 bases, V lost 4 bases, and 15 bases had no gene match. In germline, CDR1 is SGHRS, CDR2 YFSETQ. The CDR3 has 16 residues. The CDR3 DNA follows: TGCGCCAGCAGCCCCGTTCTGGTGGAAGGGGGCGATGAGCAGTTCTTC. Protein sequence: CASSPVLVEGGDEQFF.

This chain's CDR3 is CASNGQMSYNEQFF. CDR3 sequence (DNA): TGTGCCAGCAATGGACAGATGTCCTACAATGAGCAGTTCTTC. V is TRBV2 and J is TRBJ2-1; D possibly corresponds to TRBD1 (6 bases). V lost 7 bases to trimming and J lost 1 base, with 11 bases between them. The CDR3 extends over 14 amino acids. Germline V CDR1 and CDR2: SNHLY, FYNNEI.

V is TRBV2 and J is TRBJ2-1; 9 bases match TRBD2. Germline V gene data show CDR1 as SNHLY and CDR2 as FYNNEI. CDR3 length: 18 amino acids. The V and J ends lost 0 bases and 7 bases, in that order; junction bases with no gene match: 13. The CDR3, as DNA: TGTGCCAGCAGTGAAGCGGTTCTGGCGGGAGGGAGGGGAAATGAGCAGTTCTTC. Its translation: CASSEAVLAGGRGNEQFF. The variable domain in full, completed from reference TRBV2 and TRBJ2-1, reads EPEVTQTPSHQVTQMGQEVILRCVPISNHLYFYWYRQILGQKVEFLVSFYNNEISEKSEIFDDQFSVERPDGSNFTLKIRSTKLEDSAMYFCASSEAVLAGGRGNEQFFGPGTRLTVL.

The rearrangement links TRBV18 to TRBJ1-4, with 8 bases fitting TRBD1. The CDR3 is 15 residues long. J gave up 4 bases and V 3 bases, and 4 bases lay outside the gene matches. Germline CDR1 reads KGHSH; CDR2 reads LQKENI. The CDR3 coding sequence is TGTGCCAGCTCACCCTGGACAGGGCTTAATGAAAAACTGTTTTTT. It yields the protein CASSPWTGLNEKLFF.

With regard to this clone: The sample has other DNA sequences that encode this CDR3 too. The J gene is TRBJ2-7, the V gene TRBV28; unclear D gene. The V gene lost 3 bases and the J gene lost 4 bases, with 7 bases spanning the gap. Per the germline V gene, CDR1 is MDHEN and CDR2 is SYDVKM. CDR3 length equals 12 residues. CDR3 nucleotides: TGTGCCAGCAGTTTTGGAGTTTACGAGCAGTACTTC. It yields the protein CASSFGVYEQYF.

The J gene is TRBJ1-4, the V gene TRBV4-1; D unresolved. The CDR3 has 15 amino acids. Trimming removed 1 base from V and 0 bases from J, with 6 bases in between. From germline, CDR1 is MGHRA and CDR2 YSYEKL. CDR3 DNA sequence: TGCGCCAGCAGCCAAGGGCATGCAACTAATGAAAAACTGTTTTTT. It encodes CASSQGHATNEKLFF.

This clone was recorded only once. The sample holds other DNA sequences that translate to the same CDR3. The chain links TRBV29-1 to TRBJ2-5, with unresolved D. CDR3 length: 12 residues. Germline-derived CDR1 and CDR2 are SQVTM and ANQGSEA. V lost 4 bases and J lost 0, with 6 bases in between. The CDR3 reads CSVAPNQETQYF. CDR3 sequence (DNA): TGCAGCGTTGCCCCGAACCAAGAGACCCAGTACTTC.

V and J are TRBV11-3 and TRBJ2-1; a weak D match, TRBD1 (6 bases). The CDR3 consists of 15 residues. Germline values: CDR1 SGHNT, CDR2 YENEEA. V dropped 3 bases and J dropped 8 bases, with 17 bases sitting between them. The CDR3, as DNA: TGTGCCAGCAGCTTGGGCGGCATCGAGGGGGATGAGCAGTTCTTC. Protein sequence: CASSLGGIEGDEQFF.

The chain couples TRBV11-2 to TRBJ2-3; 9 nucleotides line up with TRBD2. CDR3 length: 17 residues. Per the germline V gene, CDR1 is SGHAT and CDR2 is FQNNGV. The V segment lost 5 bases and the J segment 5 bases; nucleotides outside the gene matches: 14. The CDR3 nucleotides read TGTGCCAGCAGCCCAGCCGGATTAGCGGGAGTGTTAGATACGCAGTATTTT. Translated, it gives CASSPAGLAGVLDTQYF.